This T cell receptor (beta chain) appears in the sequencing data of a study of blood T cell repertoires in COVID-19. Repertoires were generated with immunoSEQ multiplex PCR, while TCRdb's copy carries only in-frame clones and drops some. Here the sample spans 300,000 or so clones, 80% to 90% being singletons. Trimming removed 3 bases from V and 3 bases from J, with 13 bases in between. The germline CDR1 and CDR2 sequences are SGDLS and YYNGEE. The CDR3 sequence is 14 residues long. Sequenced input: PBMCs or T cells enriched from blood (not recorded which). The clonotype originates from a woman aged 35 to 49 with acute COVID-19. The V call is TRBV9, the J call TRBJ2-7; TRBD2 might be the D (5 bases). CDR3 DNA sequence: TGTGCCAGCAGCGGTACCGGGAACTTCTACGAGCAGTACTTC. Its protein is CASSGTGNFYEQYF.